This T cell receptor beta chain originates from a study of T cell responses to AZD1222 COVID-19 vaccine. At the level of the study: Samples with a second dose at about 4 or about 12 weeks were pooled together. Overall study results and limits: There were repertoire samples only from the period after the peak T cell response. Donors, mostly white British, included more females; clonal diversity was possibly underestimated.

Of note for this clone: The antigen is not known.

Using immunoSEQ multiplex PCR, the repertoire was profiled, and TCRdb retains in-frame clones only, with some absent. The table has roughly 110,000 clones, about 90% seen once. The clonotype originates from an adult in good health. The starting material was peripheral blood, obtained on day 0 of AZD1222 vaccination.

CDR3 DNA: TGTGCCAGCAGTTTGAATGAAAAACTGTTTTTT. Translating it yields CASSLNEKLFF. The chain joins TRBV12-3 or TRBV12-4 to TRBJ1-4; D gene ambiguous. V shed 3 bases and J shed 5 bases, with 1 base lying between them. This CDR3 comprises 11 residues.